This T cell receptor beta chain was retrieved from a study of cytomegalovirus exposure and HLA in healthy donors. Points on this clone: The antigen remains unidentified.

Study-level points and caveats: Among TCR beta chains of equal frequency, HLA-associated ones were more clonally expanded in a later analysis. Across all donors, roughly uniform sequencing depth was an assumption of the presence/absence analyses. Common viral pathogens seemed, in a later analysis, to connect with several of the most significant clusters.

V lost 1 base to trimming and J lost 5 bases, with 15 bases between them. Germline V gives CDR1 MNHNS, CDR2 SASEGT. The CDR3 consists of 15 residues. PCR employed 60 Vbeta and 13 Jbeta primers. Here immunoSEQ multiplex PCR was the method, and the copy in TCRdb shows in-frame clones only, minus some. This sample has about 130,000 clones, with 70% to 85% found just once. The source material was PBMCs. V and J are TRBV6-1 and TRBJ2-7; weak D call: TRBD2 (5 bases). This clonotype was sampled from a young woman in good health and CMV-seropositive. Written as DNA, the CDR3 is TGTGCCAGCAGTGAAGAAGAGGGTGGTAGTGACGAGCAGTACTTC. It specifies CASSEEEGGSDEQYF.